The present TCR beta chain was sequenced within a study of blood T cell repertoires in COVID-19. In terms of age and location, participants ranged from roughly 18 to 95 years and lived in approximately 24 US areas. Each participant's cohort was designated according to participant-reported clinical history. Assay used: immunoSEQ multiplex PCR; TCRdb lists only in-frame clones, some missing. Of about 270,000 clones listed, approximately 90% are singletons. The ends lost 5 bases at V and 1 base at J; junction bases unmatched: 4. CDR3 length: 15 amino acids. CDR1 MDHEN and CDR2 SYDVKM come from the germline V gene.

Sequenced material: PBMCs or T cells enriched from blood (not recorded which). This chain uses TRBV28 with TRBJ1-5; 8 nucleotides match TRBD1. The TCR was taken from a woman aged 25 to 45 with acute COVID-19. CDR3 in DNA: TGTGCCAGCAGTGACGGACAGGGAAGCAATCAGCCCCAGCATTTT. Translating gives CASSDGQGSNQPQHF.